The present TCR beta chain was sequenced within a study of T cell responses to AZD1222 COVID-19 vaccine. This CDR3 is 19 amino acids long. The germline V gene has CDR1 SGHNT and CDR2 YENEEA. V lost 5 bases to trimming and J lost 0 bases; unmatched junction nucleotides: 16. Study-wide results and limits: Epitopes outside B.1.351 and B.1.1.7 mutated regions reportedly drew nearly half of spike TCRs. Along spike, vaccine-associated CD4 TCRs were found throughout, with dominance at 160-218 and 743-854. Donors were largely white British and mainly female; clonal diversity was possibly underestimated.

Here immunoSEQ multiplex PCR was the method, and the copy in TCRdb shows in-frame clones only, minus some. In the table there are under 200,000 clones, almost 95% of which are singletons. Points on this clone: Its target is unknown.

The sample here was peripheral blood, taken on day 0 of AZD1222 vaccination. The sequence was obtained from an adult in good health. The chain joins TRBV11-3 to TRBJ1-5; 7 bases line up with TRBD1. The CDR3 spells CASSPPDRFGTDSNQPQHF. The CDR3, as DNA: TGTGCCAGCAGCCCGCCGGATAGATTCGGGACAGATAGCAATCAGCCCCAGCATTTT.